This T cell receptor (beta chain) was profiled in a study of T cells after yellow fever vaccination. This clonotype was observed a few times. Germline V CDR1 and CDR2: DFQATT, SNEGSKA (reference sequence). The CDR3 length is 15 residues. Trimming removed 0 bases from V and 5 bases from J, with 14 bases in between. Via MiXCR, TCRdb re-called the 5' RACE reads, giving one row per CDR3 protein. This sample has over 85,000 distinct CDR3 sequences, with 8% to 10% found just once. The V and J genes are TRBV20-1 and TRBJ2-1; D ambiguous. The clonotype originates from a young man who received the YFV17D yellow fever vaccine. Sequences were derived from CD8+ T cells not binding an NS4B(214-222) dextramer, sorted from PBMCs, sampled more than 13 days after the first yellow fever vaccination. CDR3 bases: TGCAGTGCTAGAGATATTGGGCACACGAACAATGAGCAGTTCTTC. Translation: CSARDIGHTNNEQFF.